These T cell receptor beta chains were read from a single sample in a study of cytomegalovirus exposure and HLA in healthy donors. TCRdb's copy holds only in-frame clones and misses some; the assay was immunoSEQ multiplex PCR. Among about 250,000 clones, more than 75% were seen once, and the ten largest hold about 3%. Sequencing used PBMCs. These receptors were obtained from a man aged 18 to 30 in good health and CMV-seronegative. The CDR3 runs from the conserved cysteine through the conserved F or W.

12,TRBV7-2,TRBJ1-1,CASSLGRTEAFF
15,TRBV27,TRBJ2-3,CASSLSGGGTDTQYF
16,TRBV9,TRBJ2-2,CASSSRWGLDTGELFF
16,TRBV18,TRBJ1-5,CASSPSSRGGNQPQHF
15,TRBV18,TRBJ2-2,CASSRRDGVTGELFF
15,TRBV11-3,TRBJ2-7,CASSVGLAGVHEQYF
15,TRBV7-2,TRBJ2-7,CASRGGSGAAYEQYF
16,TRBV7-3,TRBJ2-2,CASSWSTTGPTGELFF
16,TRBV27,TRBJ2-5,CASSLGIGGVQETQYF
13,TRBV27,TRBJ2-7,CASSTGVAYEQYF
12,TRBV9,TRBJ1-6,CASSATGSPLHF
14,TRBV6-5,TRBJ1-2,CASSYLDRKYGYTF
14,TRBV5-1,TRBJ2-2,CASGPAGFTGELFF
13,TRBV12-2,TRBJ2-1,CASRLAFPQEQFF
15,TRBV7-9,TRBJ2-7,CASSSPGGEGLEQYF
13,TRBV11-2,TRBJ2-3,CASTISGTDTQYF
17,TRBV7-9,TRBJ1-5,CASSLTLVGSDYQPQHF
15,TRBV13,TRBJ2-3,CASSPRPSLADTQYF
16,TRBV27,TRBJ2-2,CASSSAGRSGTGELFF
12,TRBV6-5,TRBJ2-7,CATRTSGYEQYF
17,TRBV19,TRBJ1-5,CASSIDLVRSYNQPQHF
13,TRBV18,TRBJ1-1,CASSPQRSTEAFF
15,TRBV5-6,TRBJ2-3,CASSLPGGMADTQYF
15,TRBV27,TRBJ1-5,CASSHVGAADQPQHF
16,TRBV5-1,TRBJ2-5,CASSLGLAGFQETQYF
17,TRBV5-1,TRBJ2-7,CASSLEGGTAPAYEQYF
14,TRBV10-1,TRBJ1-5,CASRPRDSVQPQHF
22,TRBV29-1,TRBJ2-3,CSVDGAVWGQGLDGATADTQYF
14,TRBV5-1,TRBJ2-7,CASSLETGVYEQYF
15,TRBV28,TRBJ2-7,CASSPHRGGSYEQYF
11,TRBV6-1,TRBJ2-7,CASSYVGEQYF
15,TRBV7-2,TRBJ2-7,CASSLAWQDDYEQYF
15,TRBV6-6,TRBJ2-1,CASKSTGGRENEQFF
14,TRBV7-2,TRBJ2-4,CASSLRGFQNIQYF